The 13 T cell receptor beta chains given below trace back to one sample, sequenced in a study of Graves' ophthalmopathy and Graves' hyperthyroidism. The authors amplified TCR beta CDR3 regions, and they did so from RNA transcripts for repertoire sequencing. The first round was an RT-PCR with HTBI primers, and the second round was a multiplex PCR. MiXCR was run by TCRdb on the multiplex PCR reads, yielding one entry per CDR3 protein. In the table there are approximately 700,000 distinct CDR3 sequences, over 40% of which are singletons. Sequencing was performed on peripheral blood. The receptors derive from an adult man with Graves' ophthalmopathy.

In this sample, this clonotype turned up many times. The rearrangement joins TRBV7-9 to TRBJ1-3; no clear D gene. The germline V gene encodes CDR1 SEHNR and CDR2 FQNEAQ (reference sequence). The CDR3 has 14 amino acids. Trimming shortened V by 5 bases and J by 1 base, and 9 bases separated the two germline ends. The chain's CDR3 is CASSPASSGNTIYF. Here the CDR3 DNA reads TGTGCCAGCAGCCCCGCGTCTTCTGGAAACACCATATATTTT.

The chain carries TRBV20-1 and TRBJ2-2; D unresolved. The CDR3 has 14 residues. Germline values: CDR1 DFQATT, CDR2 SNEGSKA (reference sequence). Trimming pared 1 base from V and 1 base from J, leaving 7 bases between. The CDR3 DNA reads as TGCAGTGCTAGAGGACCGCTGAACACCGGGGAGCTGTTTTTT. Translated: CSARGPLNTGELFF.

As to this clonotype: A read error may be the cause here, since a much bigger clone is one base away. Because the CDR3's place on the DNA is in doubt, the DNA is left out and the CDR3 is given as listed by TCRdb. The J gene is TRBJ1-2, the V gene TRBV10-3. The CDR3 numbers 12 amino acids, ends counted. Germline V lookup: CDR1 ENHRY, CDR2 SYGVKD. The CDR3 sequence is CASSSYNYGCTF.

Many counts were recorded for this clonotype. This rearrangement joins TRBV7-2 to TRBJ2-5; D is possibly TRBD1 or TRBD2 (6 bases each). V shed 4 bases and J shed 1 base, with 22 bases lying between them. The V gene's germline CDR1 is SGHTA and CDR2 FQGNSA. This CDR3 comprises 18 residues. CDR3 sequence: CASSSRGLGSGLQETQYF. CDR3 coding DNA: TGTGCCAGCAGCTCCAGGGGTCTGGGTAGCGGACTCCAAGAGACCCAGTACTTC.

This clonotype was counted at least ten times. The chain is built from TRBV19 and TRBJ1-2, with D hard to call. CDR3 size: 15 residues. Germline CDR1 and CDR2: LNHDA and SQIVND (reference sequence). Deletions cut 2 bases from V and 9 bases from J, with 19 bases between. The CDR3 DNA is TGTGCCAGTAGTATATCCAGGTCCCAGACTAAAAGCTACACCTTC. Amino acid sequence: CASSISRSQTKSYTF.

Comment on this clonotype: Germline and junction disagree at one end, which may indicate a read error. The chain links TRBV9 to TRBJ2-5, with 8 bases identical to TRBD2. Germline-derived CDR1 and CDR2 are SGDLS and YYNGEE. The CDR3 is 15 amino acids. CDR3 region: CARSVGGTSKETQYF. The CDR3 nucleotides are TGTGCCCGCAGCGTTGGGGGGACTAGTAAAGAGACCCAGTACTTC. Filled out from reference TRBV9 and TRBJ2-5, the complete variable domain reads DSGVTQTPKHLITATGQRVTLRCSPRSGDLSVYWYQQSLDQGLQFLIQYYNGEERAKGNILERFSAQQFPDLHSELNLSSLELGDSALYFCARSVGGTSKETQYFGPGTRLLVL.

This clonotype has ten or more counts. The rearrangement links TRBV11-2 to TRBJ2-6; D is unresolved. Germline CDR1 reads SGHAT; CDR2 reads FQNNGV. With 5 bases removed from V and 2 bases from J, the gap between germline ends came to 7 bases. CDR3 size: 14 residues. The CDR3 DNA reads TGTGCCAGCAGCCCAGACACTGGGGCCAACGTCCTGACTTTC. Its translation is CASSPDTGANVLTF.

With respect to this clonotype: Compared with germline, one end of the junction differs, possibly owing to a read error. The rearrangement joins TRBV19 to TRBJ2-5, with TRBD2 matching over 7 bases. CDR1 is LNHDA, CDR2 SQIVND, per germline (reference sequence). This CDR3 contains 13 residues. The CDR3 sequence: CTSSIGGEETQYF. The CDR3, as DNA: TGTACCAGTAGTATTGGGGGGGAAGAGACCCAGTACTTC.

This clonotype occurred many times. CDR3 region: CASRGDRDYNSPLHF. The CDR3 DNA follows: TGTGCCAGCAGGGGTGACAGGGACTATAATTCACCCCTCCACTTT. This chain connects TRBV25-1 to TRBJ1-6, with 7 bases aligning to TRBD1. Germline CDR1 reads MGHDK; CDR2 reads SYGVNS. J gave up 3 bases and V 6 bases, and 5 bases lay outside the gene matches. CDR3 length: 15 amino acids.

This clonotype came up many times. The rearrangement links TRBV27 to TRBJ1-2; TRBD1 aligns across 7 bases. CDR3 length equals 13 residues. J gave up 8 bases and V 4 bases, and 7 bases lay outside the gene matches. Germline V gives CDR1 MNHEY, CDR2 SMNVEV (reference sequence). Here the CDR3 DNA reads TGTGCCAGCAGTTCGAGGGGGCCGGAGGGCTACACCTTC. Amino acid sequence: CASSSRGPEGYTF.

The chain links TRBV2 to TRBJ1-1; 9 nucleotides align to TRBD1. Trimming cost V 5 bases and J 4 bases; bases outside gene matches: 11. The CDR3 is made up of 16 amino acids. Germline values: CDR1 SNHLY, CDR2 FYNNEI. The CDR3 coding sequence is TGTGCCAGCAGTTTGTCGTGGGACAGGGCGAGCACTGAAGCTTTCTTT. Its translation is CASSLSWDRASTEAFF.

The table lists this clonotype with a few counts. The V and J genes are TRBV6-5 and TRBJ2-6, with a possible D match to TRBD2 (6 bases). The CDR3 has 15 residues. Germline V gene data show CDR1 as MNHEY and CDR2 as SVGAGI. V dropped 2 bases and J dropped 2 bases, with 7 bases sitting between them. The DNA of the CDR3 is TGTGCCAGCAGTTACCGCGGGACTGGGGCCAACGTCCTGACTTTC. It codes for CASSYRGTGANVLTF.

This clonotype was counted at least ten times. The CDR3 DNA follows: TGTGCCAGCAGCGTAGGTGGACAGTTAGCGGAGTCCTACGAGCAGTACTTC. Amino acid sequence: CASSVGGQLAESYEQYF. J is TRBJ2-7 and V is TRBV9; D might be TRBD1 or TRBD2, each matching 6 bases. CDR3 size: 17 residues. V gave up 0 bases and J gave up 1 base, with 17 bases separating them. Germline CDR1 SGDLS, CDR2 YYNGEE.